A single sample is the source of the 27 T cell receptor beta chains below, sequenced in a study of T-cell reconstitution after alpha-beta-depleted transplantation in children. Preparation of the TCRbeta library used unique molecular identifiers. One entry per CDR3 protein results from TCRdb running MiXCR on the PCR reads. The profile covers over 150,000 distinct CDR3 sequences, with around 7% appearing a single time and just over 5.5% taken by the ten largest. Sequences were derived from PBMCs, sampled before TCRalphabeta/CD19-depleted stem cell transplant. Every receptor here comes from a boy between 2 and 10 years old with acute lymphoblastic leukemia, due to receive a stem cell transplant.

There are a few counts of this clonotype. This rearrangement joins TRBV4-3 to TRBJ2-7; weak D call: TRBD1 (6 bases). The germline V gene has CDR1 LGHNA and CDR2 YSLEER. This CDR3 spans 14 amino acids. Between the trimmed V and J ends, which lost 4 bases and 3 bases, there was a span of 13 bases. CDR3 residues: CASSRSEGGYEQYF. In nucleotides, the CDR3 is TGCGCCAGCAGCCGAAGCGAAGGGGGCTACGAGCAGTACTTC.

As concerns this clonotype: Mismatch with germline at one junction end may stem from a read error. This sequence joins TRBV20-1 and TRBJ2-1, with 7 positions matching TRBD2. CDR3 size: 16 residues. Per germline, CDR1 DFQATT and CDR2 SNEGSKA (reference sequence). CDR3 nucleotide sequence: TGCTGTGCTAGAGATTACGGGGGGACCTCCTACAATGAGCAGTTCTTC. Amino acid sequence: CCARDYGGTSYNEQFF.

This clonotype was seen many times. The CDR3 spells CASTSELNNQETQYF. CDR3 coding DNA: TGTGCCAGCACGTCCGAGTTGAACAACCAAGAGACCCAGTACTTC. V usage is TRBV7-8 and J usage is TRBJ2-5; no firm D call. This CDR3 comprises 15 residues. V lost 7 bases and J 0 bases, leaving 15 bases between the germline ends. The V gene's germline CDR1 is SGHVS and CDR2 FQNEAQ.

This clonotype was seen a handful of times. The CDR3, as DNA: TGTGCCAGCAGCGCCTATGTCGGGCCTGGGAACACTGAAGCTTTCTTT. Its protein product is CASSAYVGPGNTEAFF. V gene TRBV7-2 combines with J gene TRBJ1-1; D remains unclear. With 5 bases removed from V and 1 base from J, the gap between germline ends came to 17 bases. Germline assignment: CDR1 SGHTA and CDR2 FQGNSA. This CDR3 is built from 16 residues.

The rearrangement uses TRBV7-9 and TRBJ1-2; D may be TRBD1 (5 bases). Deletions cut 1 base from V and 1 base from J, with 7 bases between. CDR1 and CDR2 (germline): SEHNR, FQNEAQ (reference sequence). This CDR3 has 14 amino acids. The DNA for the CDR3 is TGTGCCAGCAGCTTAGACAGGAATAACTATGGCTACACCTTC. Translated, it gives CASSLDRNNYGYTF.

The genes are TRBV28 and TRBJ2-7; D may be TRBD2 (7 bases). The CDR3 sequence is 14 residues long. V was trimmed by 3 bases and J by 11 bases, leaving 20 bases between them. CDR1 and CDR2 from the germline V gene are MDHEN and SYDVKM. CDR3: CASSFRGPAGVKYF. The DNA of the CDR3 is TGTGCCAGCAGTTTCCGGGGGCCTGCGGGGGTGAAGTACTTC.

This chain joins TRBV3-1 and TRBJ1-5; perhaps TRBD1 as D (5 bases). Germline V CDR1 and CDR2: LGHDT, YNNKEL (reference sequence). The CDR3 is 15 amino acids. Trimming stripped 1 base from V and 2 bases from J, with 9 bases between. CDR3 region: CASSQVIQGNQPQHF. The CDR3 coding sequence is TGTGCCAGCAGCCAAGTGATACAGGGCAATCAGCCCCAGCATTTT.

The count of this clonotype is one. This may come from a read error, since a much larger clone is one base off. The final CDR3 position lacks the conserved phenylalanine or tryptophan, pointing to a likely read error. The chain has TRBV29-1 and TRBJ1-5, with D tentatively TRBD1 (6 bases). Germline V gene lookup returns CDR1 SQVTM and CDR2 ANQGSEA. CDR3 length: 13 amino acids. V lost 6 bases to trimming and J lost 5 bases, with 14 bases between them. The CDR3 sequence is CSVDQGPDQPQHV. The CDR3 DNA reads TGCAGCGTAGACCAGGGGCCCGATCAGCCCCAGCATGTT.

This clonotype showed up many times. The chain couples TRBV4-3 to TRBJ2-1; D ambiguous. Trimming took off 1 base at V and 3 bases at J, with 13 bases between the two ends. In germline, CDR1 is LGHNA, CDR2 YSLEER. There are 16 residues in the CDR3. DNA of the CDR3: TGCGCCAGCAGCCAAGTGCACCCTACCTACTACAATGAGCAGTTCTTC. Protein: CASSQVHPTYYNEQFF.

The rearrangement uses TRBV6-2 or TRBV6-3 and TRBJ1-5; 7 positions match TRBD1. This CDR3 is 14 amino acids long. Germline V CDR1 and CDR2: MNHEY, SVGEGT. Germline trimming cut 6 bases from V and 5 bases from J; bases unmatched to any gene: 7. The CDR3, as DNA: TGTGCCAGCAGACGCGGGACAGATTATCAGCCCCAGCATTTT. Its protein is CASRRGTDYQPQHF.

There are many counts of this clonotype. The chain couples TRBV28 to TRBJ1-4; 9 bases fit TRBD1. The CDR3 consists of 16 residues. Trimming took 6 bases from V and 7 from J; bases not matched to a gene: 12. Germline V gene lookup returns CDR1 MDHEN and CDR2 SYDVKM. CDR3 protein: CASSSAIGTGSEKLFF. Written as DNA, the CDR3 is TGTGCCAGCAGCTCCGCAATCGGGACAGGGAGTGAAAAACTGTTTTTT.

Ten or more counts support this clonotype. V and J are TRBV7-8 and TRBJ2-6; D is unclear. The CDR3 covers 15 residues. V was clipped by 5 bases and J by 0 bases, with 8 bases between them. CDR1 is SGHVS and CDR2 is FQNEAQ in the germline V gene. In nucleotides, the CDR3 is TGTGCCAGCAGCCTCATTTCCTCTGGGGCCAACGTCCTGACTTTC. This codes for CASSLISSGANVLTF.

This clonotype was recorded at least ten times. The chain carries TRBV7-9 and TRBJ2-7; maybe TRBD2 (5 bases). The CDR3 runs to 13 residues. V lost 5 bases and J 3 bases, leaving 11 bases between the germline ends. Germline V CDR1 and CDR2: SEHNR, FQNEAQ (reference sequence). Here the CDR3 reads CASSGEGFYEQYF. The CDR3 bases are TGTGCCAGCAGCGGAGAGGGATTCTACGAGCAGTACTTC.

In regard to this clonotype: A read error is possible here, since a much larger clone lies one base away. The chain employs TRBV4-2 and TRBJ2-2; 9 bases map to TRBD2. This CDR3 comprises 16 residues. Germline CDR1 reads LGHNA; CDR2 reads YNFKEQ. CDR3 sequence: CASSQEISGGTGEVFF. The CDR3 DNA reads TGTGCCAGCAGCCAAGAGATTAGCGGGGGCACCGGGGAGGTGTTTTTT.

In its sample, this clonotype was seen many times. The rearrangement uses TRBV7-2 and TRBJ2-7; TRBD2 aligns across 7 bases. Looked up from germline, CDR1 is SGHTA and CDR2 is FQGNSA. This CDR3 has 14 residues. Trimming took 1 base from V and 2 from J; bases not matched to a gene: 2. CDR3 DNA: TGTGCCAGCAGCTTAGTTGGGGGGGCCTACGAGCAGTACTTC. It codes for CASSLVGGAYEQYF.

The V call is TRBV7-2, the J call TRBJ1-2; D is undetermined. V lost 5 bases and J lost 8, with 12 bases in between. Germline values: CDR1 SGHTA, CDR2 FQGNSA. The CDR3 totals 12 residues. The CDR3 loop reads CASSPFAYGYTF. The CDR3 DNA reads TGTGCCAGCAGCCCCTTCGCCTACGGCTACACCTTC.

The V and J genes are TRBV15 and TRBJ1-2, with D possibly TRBD1 on 5 matching bases. The germline V gene encodes CDR1 LNHNV and CDR2 YYDKDF (reference sequence). The CDR3 is made up of 16 amino acids. Trimming removed 0 bases from V and 8 bases from J, with 19 bases in between. The CDR3: CATSRDPQGRVRGYTF. The DNA for the CDR3 is TGTGCCACCAGCAGAGATCCGCAGGGCCGAGTTCGGGGCTACACCTTC.

The genes are TRBV27 and TRBJ2-1; D perhaps matches TRBD1 (6 bases). CDR1 is MNHEY and CDR2 is SMNVEV in the germline V gene (reference sequence). Trimming removed 5 bases from V and 7 bases from J, with 15 bases in between. The length of the CDR3 is 14 residues. CDR3 sequence reads: CASSLTGTLNEQFF. The CDR3 nucleotides are TGTGCCAGCAGTCTCACCGGGACATTAAATGAGCAGTTCTTC.

This clonotype appeared many times. The rearrangement uses TRBV28 and TRBJ2-5; D remains ambiguous. CDR1 MDHEN and CDR2 SYDVKM come from the germline V gene. The CDR3 length is 14 residues. V lost 4 bases, J lost 5 bases, and 14 bases lay in between. The CDR3 DNA reads TGTGCCAGCAGTTGGGCCAGCCTCGCGGAGACCCAGTACTTC. It is translated as CASSWASLAETQYF.

This clonotype was recorded at least ten times. This chain connects TRBV20-1 to TRBJ2-2; D unclear. The germline V gene encodes CDR1 DFQATT and CDR2 SNEGSKA (reference sequence). The CDR3 totals 11 residues. The germline V and J ends were trimmed by 3 bases and 6 bases, with 5 bases remaining between them. CDR3 sequence (DNA): TGCAGTGCTAGGTTTTCCGGGGAGCTGTTTTTT. It yields the protein CSARFSGELFF.

This clonotype showed up many times. This chain uses TRBV7-6 with TRBJ2-1, with a tentative D call TRBD2 (6 bases). Per germline, CDR1 SGHVS and CDR2 FNYEAQ. CDR3 length equals 16 residues. The V end was cut by 1 base, the J end by 5 bases, with 15 bases between. Here the CDR3 DNA reads TGTGCCAGCAGCTTAGTTCAGGGAGGTGGCAACAATGAGCAGTTCTTC. As protein: CASSLVQGGGNNEQFF.

This clonotype has at least ten counts. This rearrangement joins TRBV7-8 to TRBJ2-7; 9 positions agree with TRBD2. Germline V gives CDR1 SGHVS, CDR2 FQNEAQ. The CDR3 is 13 residues long. The junction had 4 bases not matched to a gene; V was cut back by 4 bases and J by 6 bases. CDR3 nucleotide sequence: TGTGCCAGCAGCTCGGCGGGGGGGCGCGAGCAGTACTTC. This gives the protein CASSSAGGREQYF.

The chain is built from TRBV7-3 and TRBJ2-2; D might be TRBD2 (5 bases). The germline V gene encodes CDR1 SGHTA and CDR2 FQGTGA. There are 17 residues in the CDR3. Trimming shortened V by 5 bases and J by 1 base, and 17 bases separated the two germline ends. CDR3 sequence reads: CASSPRSGLLNTGELFF. The DNA of the CDR3 is TGTGCCAGCAGCCCTCGCTCAGGACTCCTGAACACCGGGGAGCTGTTTTTT.

This clonotype was observed many times. At one boundary the junction diverges from the germline segment, which might be a read error. The CDR3 protein is CSFKREDYNEHFF. The CDR3 DNA sequence: TGCAGCTTTAAGCGGGAGGACTACAATGAGCATTTCTTC. The rearrangement joins TRBV29-1 to TRBJ2-1; the match to TRBD2 covers 9 bases. Germline values: CDR1 SQVTM, CDR2 ANQGSEA. This CDR3 has 13 residues.

This clonotype was detected many times. The chain uses TRBV5-1 and TRBJ1-1, with no clear D. V lost 5 bases, J lost 2 bases, and 13 bases lay in between. Germline V lookup: CDR1 SGHRS, CDR2 YFSETQ. This CDR3 contains 14 residues. The CDR3 nucleotides are TGCGCCAGCAGTTTTGAAGGTGCTAACACTGAAGCTTTCTTT. It specifies CASSFEGANTEAFF.

In this sample, this clonotype turned up a few times. This chain joins TRBV12-3 or TRBV12-4 and TRBJ1-5; D not resolved. This CDR3 is built from 12 residues. The V end lost 5 bases, the J end lost 6 bases, and 8 bases lay between the germline ends. The CDR3 nucleotides read TGTGCCAGCAGTACGACACCTCAGCCCCAGCATTTT. Protein product: CASSTTPQPQHF.

This sequence joins TRBV4-3 and TRBJ2-3; possibly TRBD2 for D (6 bases). Trimming took off 0 bases at V and 2 bases at J, with 12 bases between the two ends. The CDR3 sequence is 16 residues long. Germline V gene sequence: CDR1 LGHNA, CDR2 YSLEER. This CDR3 reads CASSQEHGRTTDTQYF. The DNA of the CDR3 is TGCGCCAGCAGCCAAGAACACGGGAGAACCACAGATACGCAGTATTTT.